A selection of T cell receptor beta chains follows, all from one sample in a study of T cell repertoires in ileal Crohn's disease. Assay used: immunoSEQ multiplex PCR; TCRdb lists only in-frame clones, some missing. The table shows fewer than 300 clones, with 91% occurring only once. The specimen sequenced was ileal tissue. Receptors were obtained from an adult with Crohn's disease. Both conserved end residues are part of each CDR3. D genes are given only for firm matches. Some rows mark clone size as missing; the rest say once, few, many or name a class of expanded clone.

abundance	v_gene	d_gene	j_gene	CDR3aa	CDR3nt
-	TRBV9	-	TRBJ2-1	CASSALDSYYNEQFF	TGTGCCAGCAGTGCCTTGGACAGCTACTACAATGAGCAGTTCTTC
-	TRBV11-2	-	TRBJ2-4	CASSLELLWRARAKNIQYF	TGTGCCAGCAGCTTAGAATTGTTGTGGAGGGCTCGAGCCAAAAACATTCAGTACTTC
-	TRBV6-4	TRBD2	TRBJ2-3	CASSDSGLATDTQYF	TGTGCCAGCAGTGACTCGGGACTAGCCACAGATACGCAGTATTTT
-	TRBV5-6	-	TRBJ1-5	CASSSTPGQPQHF	TGTGCCAGCAGCTCCACCCCCGGGCAGCCCCAGCATTTT
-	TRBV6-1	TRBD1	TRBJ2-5	CASTLYPRGETQYF	TGTGCCAGCACACTTTACCCCAGGGGGGAGACCCAGTACTTC
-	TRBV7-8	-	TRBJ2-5	CASSLPGEETQYF	TGTGCCAGCAGTCTTCCAGGGGAAGAGACCCAGTACTTC
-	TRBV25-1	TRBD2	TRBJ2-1	CASSELGSGGKNEQFF	TGTGCCAGCAGTGAATTGGGTAGCGGGGGAAAAAATGAGCAGTTCTTC
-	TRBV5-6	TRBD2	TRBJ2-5	CASQLEAGLAGAQETQYF	TGTGCCAGTCAGCTTGAGGCGGGGCTAGCGGGGGCACAAGAGACCCAGTACTTC
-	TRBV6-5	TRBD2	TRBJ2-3	CASSYSAGGADTQYF	TGTGCCAGCAGTTACTCGGCGGGGGGTGCAGATACGCAGTATTTT
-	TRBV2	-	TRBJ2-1	CAITAAYRSYNEQFF	TGTGCCATCACGGCGGCGTACCGCTCCTACAATGAGCAGTTCTTC
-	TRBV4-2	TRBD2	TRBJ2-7	CASSSRTSGGREQYF	TGTGCCAGCAGCTCCCGGACTAGCGGGGGGCGCGAGCAGTACTTC
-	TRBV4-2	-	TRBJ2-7	CASSLSPSTPSYEQYF	TGTGCCAGCAGCCTTAGCCCAAGTACCCCTTCCTACGAGCAGTACTTC
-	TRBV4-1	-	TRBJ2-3	CASSPKTGHTQYF	TGCGCCAGCAGCCCAAAGACTGGCCATACGCAGTATTTT
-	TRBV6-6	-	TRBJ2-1	CASSFTTEYNEQFF	TGTGCCAGCTCCTTTACGACAGAGTACAATGAGCAGTTCTTC
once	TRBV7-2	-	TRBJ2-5	CASSFRGGQETQYF	TGTGCCAGCAGCTTCAGGGGCGGGCAAGAGACCCAGTACTTC
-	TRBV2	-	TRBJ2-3	CASEGRADTQYF	TGTGCCAGCGAAGGGCGGGCAGATACGCAGTATTTT
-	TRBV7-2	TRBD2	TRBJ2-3	CASSLWASGSTDTQYF	TGTGCCAGCAGCCTCTGGGCTAGCGGTTCCACAGATACGCAGTATTTT
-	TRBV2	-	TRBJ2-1	CASSEWGGHQYEQFF	TGTGCCAGCAGTGAATGGGGGGGCCATCAGTATGAGCAGTTCTTC
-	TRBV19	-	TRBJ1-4	CASSIREHEKLFF	TGTGCCAGTAGTATCAGGGAACATGAAAAACTGTTTTTT
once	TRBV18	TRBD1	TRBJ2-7	CASSVRPGTGLIPYEQYF	TGTGCCAGCTCAGTCCGACCTGGGACAGGGTTGATTCCGTACGAGCAGTACTTC
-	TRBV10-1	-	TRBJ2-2	CASRGGRNTGELFF	TGCGCCAGCCGCGGGGGCAGGAACACCGGGGAGCTGTTTTTT
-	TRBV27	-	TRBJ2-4	CASSLSGLAKNIQYF	TGTGCCAGCAGTTTGTCAGGGCTAGCCAAAAACATTCAGTACTTC
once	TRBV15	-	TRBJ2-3	CATSRGSTTDTQYF	TGTGCCACCAGCAGAGGAAGCACCACAGATACGCAGTATTTT
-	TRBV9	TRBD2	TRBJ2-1	CASSVSGGVYEQFF	TGTGCCAGCAGCGTAAGCGGGGGCGTATATGAGCAATTCTTC
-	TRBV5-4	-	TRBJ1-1	CASSLGGAGTEAFF	TGTGCCAGCAGCTTAGGGGGGGCCGGCACTGAAGCTTTCTTT
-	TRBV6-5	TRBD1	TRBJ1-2	CASSYSTGGASYTF	TGTGCCAGCAGTTACTCGACAGGGGGCGCGAGCTACACCTTC
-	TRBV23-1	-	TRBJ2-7	CASSQSGGSMDEQYF	TGCGCCAGCAGTCAATCGGGGGGTAGTATGGACGAGCAGTACTTC
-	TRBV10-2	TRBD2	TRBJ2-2	CASRGPQAGGVNTGELFF	TGCGCCAGCAGGGGTCCGCAGGCGGGGGGCGTTAACACCGGGGAGCTGTTTTTT
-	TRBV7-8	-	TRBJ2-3	CASSLREAISDTQYF	TGTGCCAGCAGCTTAAGGGAGGCAATCTCAGATACGCAGTATTTT
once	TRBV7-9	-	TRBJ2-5	CASSLSDGGQETQYF	TGTGCCAGCAGCTTATCGGACGGGGGCCAAGAGACCCAGTACTTC
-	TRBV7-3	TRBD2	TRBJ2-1	CASSFGGGKVEQFF	TGTGCCAGCAGCTTCGGGGGGGGGAAGGTTGAGCAGTTCTTC
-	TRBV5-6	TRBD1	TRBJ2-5	CASSPLRGQGETQYF	TGTGCCAGCAGCCCACTCCGGGGACAGGGAGAGACCCAGTACTTC
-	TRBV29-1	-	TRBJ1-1	CSVEGSSSEAFF	TGCAGCGTCGAGGGTAGTTCTAGTGAAGCTTTCTTT